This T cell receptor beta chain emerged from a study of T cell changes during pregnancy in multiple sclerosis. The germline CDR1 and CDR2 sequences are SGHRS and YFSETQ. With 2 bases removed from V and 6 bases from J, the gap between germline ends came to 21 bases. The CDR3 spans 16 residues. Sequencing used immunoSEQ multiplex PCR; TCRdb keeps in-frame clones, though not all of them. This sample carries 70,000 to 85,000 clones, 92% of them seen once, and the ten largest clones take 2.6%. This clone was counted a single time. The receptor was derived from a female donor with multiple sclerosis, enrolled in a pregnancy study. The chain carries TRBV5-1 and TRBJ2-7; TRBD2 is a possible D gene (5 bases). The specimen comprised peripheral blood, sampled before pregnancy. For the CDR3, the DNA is TGCGCCAGCAGCTTACTAATCCGGGATCTCGAGTCCGAGCAGTACTTC. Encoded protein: CASSLLIRDLESEQYF. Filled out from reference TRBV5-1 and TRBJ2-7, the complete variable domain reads KAGVTQTPRYLIKTRGQQVTLSCSPISGHRSVSWYQQTPGQGLQFLFEYFSETQRNKGNFPGRFSGRQFSNSRSEMNVSTLELGDSALYLCASSLLIRDLESEQYFGPGTRLTVT.